Listed below are T cell receptor beta chains from one sample, sequenced in a study of T-cell memory formation after mild COVID-19. In TCRdb, the 5' RACE reads were re-called with MiXCR into one record per CDR3 protein. The repertoire holds hundreds of thousands of distinct CDR3 sequences, with nearly 25% as singletons. The sample consisted of PBMCs or a T cell subset sorted from them (not recorded which). All receptors come from an adult woman who had mild COVID-19 (a few samples of this study predate the infection). Cell type and time point are not known. CDR3s include the opening cysteine and the closing phenylalanine or tryptophan. D genes are given only for firm matches. The size of a clone is reported for some rows only, either as once, few or many, or as a class for expanded clones.

D gene	V gene	J gene	clone size	CDR3 protein	CDR3 DNA
TRBD1	TRBV7-2	TRBJ2-7	-	CASSLVGQGARGEQYF	TGTGCCAGCAGCTTAGTCGGACAGGGGGCGCGGGGCGAGCAGTACTTC
-	TRBV21-1	TRBJ2-5	few	CASSKEGRRSQETQYF	TGTGCCAGCAGCAAAGAAGGAAGGCGTAGCCAAGAGACCCAGTACTTC
TRBD2	TRBV15	TRBJ2-7	-	CATSREVAGGTYEQYF	TGTGCCACCAGCAGAGAGGTAGCGGGGGGGACCTACGAGCAGTACTTC
TRBD2	TRBV7-9	TRBJ2-7	-	CASSFNLAGGRYEQYF	TGTGCCAGCAGCTTTAACCTAGCGGGAGGGCGGTACGAGCAGTACTTC
-	TRBV6-6	TRBJ1-4	few	CASRGGRAPNEKLFF	TGTGCCAGCAGGGGAGGGAGGGCTCCTAATGAAAAACTGTTTTTT
-	TRBV20-1	TRBJ1-5	few	CSASRQPNQPQHF	TGCAGTGCTTCCCGACAGCCGAATCAGCCCCAGCATTTT
-	TRBV7-2	TRBJ2-7	-	CASSLDGGVSEQYF	TGTGCCAGCAGCTTAGACGGGGGAGTCAGCGAGCAGTACTTC
-	TRBV7-9	TRBJ2-7	-	CASSPLGRRSYEQYF	TGTGCCAGCAGCCCGTTGGGCAGGCGATCCTACGAGCAGTACTTC
-	TRBV24-1	TRBJ2-5	-	CATSDWNGQETQYF	TGTGCCACCAGTGATTGGAACGGCCAAGAGACCCAGTACTTC
-	TRBV12-3/TRBV12-4	TRBJ1-2	few	CASSLTTPDGYTF	TGTGCCAGCAGTTTAACCACGCCGGATGGCTACACCTTC
-	TRBV6-5	TRBJ2-1	-	CASMGGTEQFF	TGTGCCAGCATGGGCGGGACTGAGCAGTTCTTC
TRBD1	TRBV29-1	TRBJ2-7	-	CILQGQIYEQYF	TGCATCCTACAGGGACAGATCTACGAGCAGTACTTC
-	TRBV7-2	TRBJ2-1	many	CASSNYLDNEQFF	TGTGCCAGCAGTAATTATTTAGACAATGAGCAGTTCTTC
TRBD2	TRBV28	TRBJ2-7	-	CASSPVAGKGSYEQYF	TGTGCCAGCAGCCCCGTAGCGGGAAAAGGGAGCTACGAGCAGTACTTC
-	TRBV7-3	TRBJ2-7	-	CASSLDAGPAAYEQYF	TGTGCCAGCAGCTTGGACGCAGGGCCTGCTGCCTACGAGCAGTACTTC
-	TRBV5-5	TRBJ2-1	-	CASSLWPGNEQFF	TGTGCCAGCAGCTTATGGCCGGGGAATGAGCAGTTCTTC
-	TRBV6-1	TRBJ2-7	few	CATQDRQGWEQYF	TGTGCCACGCAAGACCGGCAGGGTTGGGAGCAGTACTTC
-	TRBV7-9	TRBJ2-7	-	CASQGFYEQYF	TGTGCCAGCCAGGGGTTCTACGAGCAGTACTTC